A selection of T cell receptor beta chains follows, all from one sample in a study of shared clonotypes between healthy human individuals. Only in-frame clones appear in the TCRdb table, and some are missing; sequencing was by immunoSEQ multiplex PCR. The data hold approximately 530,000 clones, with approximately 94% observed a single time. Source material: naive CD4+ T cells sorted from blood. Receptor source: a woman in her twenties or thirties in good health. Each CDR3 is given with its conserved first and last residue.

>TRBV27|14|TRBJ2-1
CASSAGLSYNEQFF
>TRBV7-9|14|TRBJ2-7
CASSSGRKSYEQYF
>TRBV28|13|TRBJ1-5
CASSLRTGRTQHF
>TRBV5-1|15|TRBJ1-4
CASSLTGGTNEKLFF
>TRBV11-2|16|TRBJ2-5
CASSFTLGQLQETQYF
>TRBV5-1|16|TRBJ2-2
CASSPPTGSDTGELFF
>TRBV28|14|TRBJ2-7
CASRPDRDGYEQYF
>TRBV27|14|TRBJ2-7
CASSGRQGAGEQYF
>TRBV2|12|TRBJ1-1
CASRADRAEAFF
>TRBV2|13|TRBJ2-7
CASSGDGNYEQYF
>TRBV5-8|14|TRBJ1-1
CASSPSGLNTEAFF
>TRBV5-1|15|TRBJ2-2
CASSSMTSADGELFF
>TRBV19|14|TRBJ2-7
CASSTGYFAYEQYF
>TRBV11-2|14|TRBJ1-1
CASSLVGRGSEAFF
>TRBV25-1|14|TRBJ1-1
CASSAPSRGTEAFF
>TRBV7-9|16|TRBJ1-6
CASSQQGAESNSPLHF
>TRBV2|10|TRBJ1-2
CASQAGGYTF
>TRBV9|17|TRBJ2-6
CASSVYSLSVGANVLTF
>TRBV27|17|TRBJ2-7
CASSYTSGTGVGYEQYF
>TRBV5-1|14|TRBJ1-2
CASRRQGSSYGYTF
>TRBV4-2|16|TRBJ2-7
CASSQYITGGTYEQYF
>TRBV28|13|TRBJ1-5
CASSRGQNQPQHF
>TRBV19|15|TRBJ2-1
CASSAQGGRYNEQFF
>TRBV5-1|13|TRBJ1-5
CASSLATGQPQHF
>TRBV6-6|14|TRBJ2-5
CASSPGGGVETQYF
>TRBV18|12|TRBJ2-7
CASSPGRYEQYF
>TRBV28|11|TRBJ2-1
CASSSRPEQFF
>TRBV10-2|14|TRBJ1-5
CASSESGGNQPQHF
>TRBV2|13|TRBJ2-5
CASSEGPIPVQYF
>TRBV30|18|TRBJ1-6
CAWSMTTRRQTYNSPLHF
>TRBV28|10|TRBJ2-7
CASGYYEQYF
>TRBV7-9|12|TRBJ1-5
CASSLADQPQHF